This TCR beta chain was retrieved from a study of spatial heterogeneity in lung cancer. Every individual TCR cDNA molecule carried its own unique molecular identifier, which allowed correction of PCR and sequencing errors. MiXCR was run by TCRdb on the 5' RACE reads, yielding one entry per CDR3 protein. In the table there are about 10,000 distinct CDR3 sequences, 5.5% to 7.5% of which are singletons. The sample holds many counts of this clonotype. Its antigen remains unidentified. This beta chain is a stray read from a library made for alpha chains; its abundance is not meaningful. Findings of the study overall: One measure, the expanded intratumoral alpha and beta TCR count, tracked tumor mutation counts. The study estimated around 6.5% alpha and about 12% beta chain coverage of tumor T cells.

The CDR3 spans 15 residues. J lost 2 bases, V lost 2 bases, and 0 bases had no gene match. Germline CDR1 is MNHEY and CDR2 is SVGAGI. Stated time point: sample taken at primary tumor resection. Patients with untreated early-stage non-small cell lung cancer, numbering approximately 70, were the donors. The study sequenced unsorted whole RNA from tumor, nontumor lung or frozen PBMC. The sequence derives from a male donor with early-stage non-small cell lung cancer. This chain joins TRBV6-5 and TRBJ2-6; 7 bases line up with TRBD2. This material consisted of lung tumor tissue, taken at surgery. CDR3 coding DNA: TGTGCCAGCAGTTACCGGGGGGCTGGGGCCAACGTCCTGACTTTC. Protein sequence: CASSYRGAGANVLTF.